A selection of T cell receptor beta chains follows, all from one sample in a study of cytomegalovirus exposure and HLA in healthy donors. Assay used: immunoSEQ multiplex PCR; TCRdb lists only in-frame clones, some missing. This sample has 170,000 or so clones, with approximately 84% found just once. Sequencing was done on a sample of PBMCs. The receptors originated from a girl aged 5 to 17 in good health and CMV-seropositive. Both conserved end residues are part of each CDR3.

cdr3_aa j_call v_call
CASSLWGTGNTEAFF TRBJ1-1 TRBV27
CAWRVDGGYGYTF TRBJ1-2 TRBV30
CASKSDSIVNTEAFF TRBJ1-1 TRBV2
CASSLRRLVGQYDTQYF TRBJ2-3 TRBV13
CASSQVQSEAFF TRBJ1-1 TRBV4-2
CSVALMSSYEQYF TRBJ2-7 TRBV29-1
CASSRDRGGEETQYF TRBJ2-5 TRBV18
CASSSRGGETQYF TRBJ2-5 TRBV27
CASRLIQGTNEKLFF TRBJ1-4 TRBV5-1
CASTTRVRSKAFF TRBJ1-1 TRBV28